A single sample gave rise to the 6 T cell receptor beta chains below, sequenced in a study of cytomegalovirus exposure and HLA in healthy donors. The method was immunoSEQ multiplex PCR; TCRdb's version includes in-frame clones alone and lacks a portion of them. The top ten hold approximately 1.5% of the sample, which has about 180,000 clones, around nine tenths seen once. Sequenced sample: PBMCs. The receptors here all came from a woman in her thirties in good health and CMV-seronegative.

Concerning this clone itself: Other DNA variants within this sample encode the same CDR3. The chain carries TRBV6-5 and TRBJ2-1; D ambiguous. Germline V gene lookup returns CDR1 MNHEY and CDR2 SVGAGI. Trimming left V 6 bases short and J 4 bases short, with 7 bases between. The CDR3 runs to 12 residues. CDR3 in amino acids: CASSRGYNEQFF. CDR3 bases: TGTGCCAGCAGCAGAGGTTACAATGAGCAGTTCTTC.

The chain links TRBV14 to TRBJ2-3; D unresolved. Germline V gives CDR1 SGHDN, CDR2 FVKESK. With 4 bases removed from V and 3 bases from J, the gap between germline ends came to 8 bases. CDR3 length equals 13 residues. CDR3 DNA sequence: TGTGCCAGCAGCCGACATGGTACAGATACGCAGTATTTT. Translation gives CASSRHGTDTQYF.

CDR3 sequence: CSATELNGYTF. DNA for the CDR3: TGCAGTGCCACAGAACTTAATGGCTACACCTTC. The J gene is TRBJ1-2, the V gene TRBV20-1; D remains ambiguous. This CDR3 has 11 amino acids. The V gene's germline CDR1 is DFQATT and CDR2 SNEGSKA (reference sequence). Trimming stripped 6 bases from V and 6 bases from J, with 11 bases between.

CDR3 region: CASSLSNGQGTNYGYTF. Written as DNA, the CDR3 is TGTGCCAGCAGCTTAAGCAATGGGCAGGGCACTAACTATGGCTACACCTTC. The J gene is TRBJ1-2, the V gene TRBV5-4, with D perhaps matching TRBD1 (5 bases). CDR3 length equals 17 residues. Deletions cut 2 bases from V and 0 bases from J, with 17 bases between. Germline CDR1 is SGHNT and CDR2 is YYREEE (reference sequence).

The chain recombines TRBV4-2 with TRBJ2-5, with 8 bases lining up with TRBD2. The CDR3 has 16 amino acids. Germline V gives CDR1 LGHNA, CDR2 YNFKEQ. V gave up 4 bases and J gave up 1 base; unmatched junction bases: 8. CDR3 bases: TGTGCCAGCAGCCCTCGTGGCGGGGGGCTCCAAGAGACCCAGTACTTC. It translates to CASSPRGGGLQETQYF.

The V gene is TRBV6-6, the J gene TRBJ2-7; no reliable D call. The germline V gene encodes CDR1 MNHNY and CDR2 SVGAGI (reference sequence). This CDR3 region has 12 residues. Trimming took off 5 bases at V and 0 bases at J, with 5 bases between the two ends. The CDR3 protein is CASSPSSYEQYF. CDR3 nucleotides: TGTGCCAGCAGTCCGAGCTCCTACGAGCAGTACTTC.